This T cell receptor beta chain was observed in a study of radiotherapy plus CTLA-4 blockade in lung cancer (dated by TCRdb to the late 2010s). Context from the whole study: Objective responses were observed in about 17% of enrolled patients, and disease control was achieved in about 32%. The full study reports these points: Early dynamic changes in blood T cell clones, together with increased serum interferon-beta after radiation, were reported as the strongest predictors of response. After treatment with radiotherapy and ipilimumab, TCR clones that came from tumors expanded in the peripheral blood.

With respect to this clone: Its cognate antigen has yet to be identified. No base qualities exist here, and no much larger clone lies one base off it.

Focal radiation therapy combined with CTLA-4 blockade (ipilimumab) was tested in patients with chemo-refractory metastatic non-small-cell lung cancer. Between the V and J ends, shortened by 7 bases and 0 bases respectively, the junction contains 14 bases. The CDR1 and CDR2 encoded by the germline V gene (reference sequence) are LNHDA and SQIVND. The CDR3, from cysteine to phenylalanine, totals 15 residues. The CDR3 DNA has 45 bases and is translated from base 1. The library was produced with the immunoSEQ multiplex PCR assay. Sourced from immuneACCESS, this table was stored by TCRdb with only in-frame sequences that have V and J called. A share of the clones is absent; for the studies checked, an unresolved V gene accounts for under half, and the remainder has no known explanation. Counted in this sample were approximately 78,000 clones; around 80% of them appeared once. About 6.6% of the sample is held by the ten biggest clonotypes.

The sequence joins TRBV19 to TRBJ2-3; TRBD1 is possibly the D segment (5 matching bases). This sequence was found in a human donor with non-small cell lung cancer who had a complete response to radiotherapy plus ipilimumab. The sequenced sample was peripheral blood, obtained from a patient treated with radiotherapy plus ipilimumab. The sequence in DNA is TGTGCCAGTACCCTGGGGCAGGGAAGCACAGATACGCAGTATTTT. It is translated as CASTLGQGSTDTQYF. Full variable domain (CDR3 extended with the reference TRBV19 and TRBJ2-3 proteins): DGGITQSPKYLFRKEGQNVTLSCEQNLNHDAMYWYRQDPGQGLRLIYYSQIVNDFQKGDIAEGYSVSREKKESFPLTVTSAQKNPTAFYLCASTLGQGSTDTQYFGPGTRLTVL.